The 28 T cell receptor beta chains given below trace back to one sample, sequenced in a study of monozygotic twins with inflammatory bowel disease. After re-calling the 5' RACE reads, TCRdb lists one entry per CDR3 protein, DNA absent. The sample data list approximately 300,000 distinct CDR3 sequences. Sequenced: blood. Receptor source: a human donor with ulcerative colitis or Crohn's disease, or a healthy co-twin of an affected twin (not recorded which).

The chain carries TRBV12-3 or TRBV12-4 and TRBJ1-3; TCRdb gives TRBD1 as the D gene, but with no DNA this cannot be confirmed. The CDR3 spans 14 residues. The CDR3 loop reads CASSFAGGGNTIYF.

The rearrangement links TRBV24-1 to TRBJ2-2; TCRdb indicates TRBD1, and absent DNA this call remains unverified. The V gene's germline CDR1 is KGHDR and CDR2 SFDVKD. This CDR3 has 18 amino acids. CDR3 loop: CATSDLQGQGAMTGELFF.

This chain joins TRBV12-3 or TRBV12-4 and TRBJ1-4; TCRdb lists TRBD1, though no DNA is available to test this call. The CDR3 contains 12 residues. CDR3 region: CASSHRGEKLFF.

The chain employs TRBV7-8 and TRBJ2-2. Germline V gives CDR1 SGHVS, CDR2 FQNEAQ. This CDR3 contains 16 residues. CDR3 region: CASTKGLTGYTGELFF.

The V and J genes are TRBV28 and TRBJ2-2; TCRdb's assignment of TRBD2 cannot be checked, as there is no DNA. The CDR3 has 15 amino acids. The germline CDR1 and CDR2 sequences are MDHEN and SYDVKM. The CDR3: CASSSVEVRAGELFF.

The V gene is TRBV6-2 or TRBV6-3, the J gene TRBJ2-3; checking the TCRdb D call of TRBD2 is not possible without DNA. The CDR3 length is 15 residues. Germline assignment: CDR1 MNHEY and CDR2 SVGEGT. CDR3 region: CASSSSGPLVDTQYF.

The chain carries TRBV7-2 and TRBJ2-4; without DNA, the TCRdb call of TRBD1 cannot be checked. Germline assignment: CDR1 SGHTA and CDR2 FQGNSA. The CDR3 runs 16 residues. The chain's CDR3 is CASSPPNREVGNIQYF.

V is TRBV30 and J is TRBJ1-5; TCRdb proposes TRBD1, but this gene call is untestable without DNA. CDR1 is GTSNPN, CDR2 SVGIG, per germline (reference sequence). The CDR3 extends over 12 amino acids. The CDR3 sequence: CAWSTGAQPQHF.

The rearrangement uses TRBV12-3 or TRBV12-4 and TRBJ2-7; the D call from TCRdb, TRBD1, cannot be confirmed without DNA. The CDR3 covers 13 residues. The CDR3 sequence: CASSKAGAGEQYF.

The CDR3 region is CAWSEGRQAVTGNTIYF. The chain joins TRBV30 to TRBJ1-3; TCRdb calls TRBD1, which cannot be checked without DNA. CDR3 size: 17 residues. The germline V gene has CDR1 GTSNPN and CDR2 SVGIG (reference sequence).

The CDR3 loop reads CSGQGVGEQFF. The chain uses TRBV29-1 and TRBJ2-1; TCRdb's D call of TRBD1 is untestable without DNA. The germline V gene has CDR1 SQVTM and CDR2 ANQGSEA. This CDR3 region has 11 residues.

The chain recombines TRBV5-6 with TRBJ2-7. The germline V gene has CDR1 SGHDT and CDR2 YYEEEE. This CDR3 spans 15 amino acids. This chain's CDR3 is CASSLLGPKSHEQYF.

The chain carries TRBV7-2 and TRBJ2-7. Germline V gene lookup returns CDR1 SGHTA and CDR2 FQGNSA. The CDR3 has 13 amino acids. The CDR3 here is CASSYDPSYEQYF.

V and J are TRBV7-2 and TRBJ2-7; the TRBD1 assignment by TCRdb is unverifiable without DNA. Per the germline V gene, CDR1 is SGHTA and CDR2 is FQGNSA. The CDR3 length is 15 residues. This CDR3 reads CASSPGTVYYYEQYF.

V and J are TRBV5-1 and TRBJ2-3. Germline CDR1 is SGHRS and CDR2 is YFSETQ. There are 13 residues in the CDR3. CDR3: CASSYPSTDTQYF. Full variable domain (remainder filled in from reference TRBV5-1 and TRBJ2-3): KAGVTQTPRYLIKTRGQQVTLSCSPISGHRSVSWYQQTPGQGLQFLFEYFSETQRNKGNFPGRFSGRQFSNSRSEMNVSTLELGDSALYLCASSYPSTDTQYFGPGTRLTVL.

CDR3 residues: CASTPVGRGITYEQYF. The chain joins TRBV27 to TRBJ2-7; TCRdb picks TRBD1, but there is no DNA to check that call. CDR1 is MNHEY and CDR2 is SMNVEV in the germline V gene (reference sequence). This CDR3 comprises 16 residues.

Here the CDR3 reads CASSLSRATDTQYF. This chain uses TRBV7-2 with TRBJ2-3; checking the TCRdb D call of TRBD2 is not possible without DNA. CDR3 length: 14 amino acids. The germline V gene encodes CDR1 SGHTA and CDR2 FQGNSA.

The rearrangement links TRBV25-1 to TRBJ2-1; the D call of TRBD1 rests on TCRdb alone, since no DNA is present to check it. The CDR3 has 12 amino acids. The V gene's germline CDR1 is MGHDK and CDR2 SYGVNS. CDR3 residues: CASTLGGWEQFF.

The gene calls are TRBV2 and TRBJ1-1. The CDR3 is 16 amino acids. Germline assignment: CDR1 SNHLY and CDR2 FYNNEI. CDR3 sequence reads: CASSDWAANMNTEAFF.

This chain connects TRBV6-2 or TRBV6-3 to TRBJ1-6. The CDR3 is 15 amino acids. The germline CDR1 and CDR2 sequences are MNHEY and SVGEGT. This CDR3 is CASKLDSSYNSPLHF.

CDR3 sequence: CASSGGNSEYEQYF. The genes are TRBV9 and TRBJ2-7. The CDR3 contains 14 residues. Germline V gene sequence: CDR1 SGDLS, CDR2 YYNGEE.

This chain links TRBV20-1 with TRBJ2-7; TCRdb's assignment of TRBD2 cannot be checked, as there is no DNA. The germline CDR1 and CDR2 sequences are DFQATT and SNEGSKA (reference sequence). The CDR3 has 12 amino acids. The CDR3: CSARWEAYEQYF.

This CDR3 reads CASSSGQPDEKLFF. The V and J genes are TRBV5-1 and TRBJ1-4; the TCRdb D gene call, TRBD1, has no DNA to confirm it. CDR1 is SGHRS and CDR2 is YFSETQ in the germline V gene. The CDR3 loop spans 14 amino acids.

V is TRBV18 and J is TRBJ1-6; absent DNA, TCRdb's TRBD1 call cannot be checked. This CDR3 contains 16 residues. The germline V gene has CDR1 KGHSH and CDR2 LQKENI. The CDR3 region is CASSPPGQGYNSPLHF.

J is TRBJ1-4 and V is TRBV7-9; the TCRdb call, TRBD1, lacks DNA for checking. This CDR3 contains 14 residues. CDR1 is SEHNR, CDR2 FQNEAQ, per germline (reference sequence). This CDR3 reads CASSLARDSEKLFF.

CDR3 loop: CASSYSQARGVNTEAFF. This sequence joins TRBV6-5 and TRBJ1-1; TCRdb names TRBD1, which stays unverified in the absence of DNA. This CDR3 spans 17 amino acids. Germline V lookup: CDR1 MNHEY, CDR2 SVGAGI.

The J gene is TRBJ2-1, the V gene TRBV4-2; the D gene TCRdb calls, TRBD2, cannot be checked with no DNA. CDR1 is LGHNA and CDR2 is YNFKEQ in the germline V gene. This CDR3 spans 18 amino acids. The CDR3 loop reads CASSQLRGPREAGDEQFF.

The chain employs TRBV5-1 and TRBJ2-1; TCRdb picks TRBD1, but there is no DNA to check that call. This CDR3 region has 15 residues. Per germline, CDR1 SGHRS and CDR2 YFSETQ. CDR3 loop: CASSLQQGNYNEQFF.